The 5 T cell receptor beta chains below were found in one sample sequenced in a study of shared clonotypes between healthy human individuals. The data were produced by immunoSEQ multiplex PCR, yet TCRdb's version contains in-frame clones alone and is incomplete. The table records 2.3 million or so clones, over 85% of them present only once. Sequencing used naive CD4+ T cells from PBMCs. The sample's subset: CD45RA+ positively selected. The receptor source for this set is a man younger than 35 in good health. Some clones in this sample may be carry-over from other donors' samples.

This CDR3 reads CASSSLRSDGAFGYTF. CDR3 DNA sequence: TGTGCCAGCAGTTCCCTCAGGTCGGACGGAGCTTTTGGCTACACCTTC. The gene calls are TRBV6-6 and TRBJ1-2; D is unclear. Germline V gene data show CDR1 as MNHNY and CDR2 as SVGAGI (reference sequence). The CDR3 sequence is 16 residues long. V lost 4 bases and J lost 7, with 22 bases in between.

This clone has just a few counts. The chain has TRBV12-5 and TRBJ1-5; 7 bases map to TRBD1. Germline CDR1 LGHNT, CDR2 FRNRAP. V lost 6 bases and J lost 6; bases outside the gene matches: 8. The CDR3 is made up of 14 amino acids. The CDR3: CASGTGQVGQPQHF. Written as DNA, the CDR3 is TGTGCTAGTGGCACTGGACAGGTCGGTCAGCCCCAGCATTTT.

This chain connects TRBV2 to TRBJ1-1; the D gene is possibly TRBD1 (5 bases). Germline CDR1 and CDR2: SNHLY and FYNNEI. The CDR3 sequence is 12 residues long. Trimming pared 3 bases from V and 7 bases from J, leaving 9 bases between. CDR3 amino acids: CASSDQGYEAFF. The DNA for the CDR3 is TGTGCCAGCAGTGATCAGGGCTATGAAGCTTTCTTT.

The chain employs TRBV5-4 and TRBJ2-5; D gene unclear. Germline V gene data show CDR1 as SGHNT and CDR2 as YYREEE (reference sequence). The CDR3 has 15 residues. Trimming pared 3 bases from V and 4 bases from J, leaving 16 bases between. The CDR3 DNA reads TGTGCCAGCAGCTGGGGAAACCTAAGGCGAGAGACCCAGTACTTC. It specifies CASSWGNLRRETQYF.

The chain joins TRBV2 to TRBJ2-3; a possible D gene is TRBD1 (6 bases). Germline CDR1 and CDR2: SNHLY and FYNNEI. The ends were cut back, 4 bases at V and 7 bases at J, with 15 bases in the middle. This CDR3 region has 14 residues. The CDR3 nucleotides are TGTGCCAGCAGTGGTACCACACAGGGTAATACGCAGTATTTT. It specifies CASSGTTQGNTQYF.